These 9 T cell receptor beta chains share one sample of origin, sequenced in a study of T cell repertoires in cytomegalovirus infection. TCRdb reprocessed the reads with MiXCR, giving one entry per CDR3 protein. The profile shows approximately 71,000 distinct CDR3 sequences, over 3.5% of them singletons. Sequenced material: PBMCs. These receptors came from a human donor in good health (CMV status not recorded). Some clones in this sample may be carry-over from other donors' samples.

This clonotype was counted ten times or more. The V gene is TRBV7-2, the J gene TRBJ2-3; D possibly uses TRBD1 or TRBD2 (5 bases each). The germline V gene has CDR1 SGHTA and CDR2 FQGNSA. The ends were cut back, 2 bases at V and 4 bases at J, with 19 bases in the middle. The CDR3 totals 17 residues. CDR3 DNA sequence: TGTGCCAGCAGCTTATGGGGCGGGTCGGCCTTTCCAGATACGCAGTATTTT. Translating gives CASSLWGGSAFPDTQYF. The full variable domain, with the rest looked up from reference TRBV7-2 and TRBJ2-3, is GAGVSQSPSNKVTEKGKDVELRCDPISGHTALYWYRQSLGQGLEFLIYFQGNSAPDKSGLPSDRFSAERTGGSVSTLTIQRTQQEDSAVYLCASSLWGGSAFPDTQYFGPGTRLTVL.

This clonotype appeared many times. The V call is TRBV4-2, the J call TRBJ2-7; 8 nucleotides match TRBD2. The V and J ends lost 2 bases and 5 bases, in that order; junction bases with no gene match: 11. In germline, CDR1 is LGHNA, CDR2 YNFKEQ. The CDR3 totals 16 residues. In nucleotides, the CDR3 is TGTGCCAGCAGCCAACCCCGGGGGGGGGCGCAGAACGAGCAGTACTTC. Protein sequence: CASSQPRGGAQNEQYF.

This clonotype was observed at least ten times. The chain joins TRBV5-1 to TRBJ2-1; TRBD1 matches 9 bases. Trimming took 4 bases from V and 9 from J; bases not matched to a gene: 8. Germline lookup yields CDR1 SGHRS and CDR2 YFSETQ. This CDR3 region has 14 residues. The CDR3 bases are TGCGCCAGCAGCCTGGGACAGGGATGGGCTGAGCAGTTCTTC. It specifies CASSLGQGWAEQFF.

This clonotype was recorded many times. This rearrangement joins TRBV24-1 to TRBJ2-3; TRBD2 might be the D (5 bases). V was shortened by 0 bases and J by 5 bases, with 8 bases between the two germline ends. The germline V gene has CDR1 KGHDR and CDR2 SFDVKD. The CDR3 spans 14 residues. DNA for the CDR3: TGTGCCACCAGTGATTTGAGCGGAAGAGATACGCAGTATTTT. This translates into CATSDLSGRDTQYF.

In its sample, this clonotype was seen many times. The V and J genes are TRBV7-2 and TRBJ2-3; unclear D gene. Germline CDR1 and CDR2: SGHTA and FQGNSA. The ends were cut back, 2 bases at V and 4 bases at J, with 10 bases in the middle. CDR3 length equals 14 residues. CDR3 region: CASSLLPSPDTQYF. CDR3 DNA: TGTGCCAGCAGCTTATTACCTTCCCCAGATACGCAGTATTTT.

At least ten counts were recorded for this clonotype. This rearrangement joins TRBV9 to TRBJ2-5; D perhaps matches TRBD1 (6 bases). The V gene lost 4 bases and the J gene lost 5 bases, with 18 bases spanning the gap. The germline V gene has CDR1 SGDLS and CDR2 YYNGEE. This CDR3 region has 15 residues. DNA of the CDR3: TGTGCCAGCAGCCTCGAGGGCAGGGGACCGGAGACCCAGTACTTC. Translated, it gives CASSLEGRGPETQYF.

At least ten counts were recorded for this clonotype. The chain has TRBV12-3 or TRBV12-4 and TRBJ2-2, with 7 bases identical to TRBD2. Trimming removed 4 bases from V and 7 bases from J; junction bases left unmatched: 3. This CDR3 region has 13 residues. The CDR3 spells CASSSSGLGELFF. The CDR3 DNA follows: TGTGCCAGCAGTTCTAGCGGACTCGGGGAGCTGTTTTTT.

This clonotype was seen a handful of times. The J gene is TRBJ2-7, the V gene TRBV7-2; TRBD1 agrees at 7 bases. The germline gives CDR1 SGHTA, CDR2 FQGNSA. Losses at the gene ends were 4 bases for V and 2 bases for J; bases not matched to a gene: 5. This CDR3 has 14 amino acids. The CDR3 loop reads CASSSSTGTYEQYF. The CDR3 coding sequence is TGTGCCAGCAGCTCCTCGACAGGGACCTACGAGCAGTACTTC.

This clonotype was counted many times. The rearrangement links TRBV6-5 to TRBJ1-5; TRBD1 agrees at 10 bases. The V segment lost 6 bases and the J segment 6 bases; nucleotides outside the gene matches: 5. Germline V gene lookup returns CDR1 MNHEY and CDR2 SVGAGI. CDR3 length: 14 amino acids. The CDR3, as DNA: TGTGCCAGCAGCCGACAGGGGGCTGGTCAGCCCCAGCATTTT. The encoded protein is CASSRQGAGQPQHF.